The source of this T cell receptor (beta chain) is a study of PD-1 blockade in classical Hodgkin lymphoma. Findings and limits, study-wide: Although disease activity or prior therapy may be involved, causes of the repertoire differences remain undefined. TCR diversity at baseline was reported to be reduced in newly diagnosed patients relative to healthy donors.

To note about this clone: As yet, its antigen is unknown.

Measured with immunoSEQ multiplex PCR; TCRdb has only the in-frame clones, and not every one. The table lists 19,000 or so clones, about 86% of them singletons, with roughly 7.4% in the top ten. This CDR3 has 16 amino acids. Noted time point: newly diagnosed, previously untreated cHL patient sample. Researchers pulled CD8+ T cells out of thawed PBMCs using magnetic negative selection. Investigators turned to newly diagnosed, untreated classical Hodgkin lymphoma PBMCs for comparison. The sequencing input was CD8+ T cells from blood. The source is a human donor with classical Hodgkin lymphoma. This sequence joins TRBV21-1 and TRBJ1-1. TRBV21-1 is flagged as a pseudogene. The CDR3 loop is CASSKAGRSKGTEAFF. For the CDR3, the DNA is TGTGCCAGCAGCAAAGCGGGGAGGTCCAAGGGGACTGAAGCTTTCTTT.